This T cell receptor (beta chain) was retrieved from a study of early T cells in non-severe SARS-CoV-2 infection (dated by TCRdb to the early 2020s). With regard to the full study: TCR sequencing used bulk RNA from unsorted whole blood, so alpha and beta chains could not be paired. Overall study outcomes, separate from this receptor: Matching against VDJdb was skewed toward anti-spike CD8 responses, likely underestimated virus-specific expansions, and missed private and CD4 specificities.

Library prep was done by 5' RACE. Sequencer: NextSeq 500. Unique molecular identifiers were attached to individual cDNA molecules in the TCR library protocol so that sequencing error and PCR bias could be corrected. Both TCR alpha and beta chains were sequenced, and tight co-correlation was observed between alpha and beta sequence abundances in each sample. The original pipeline was this. Decombinator V4 was used to annotate the V gene, J gene and CDR3 of the TCR sequences. TCRs were defined as expanded if a significant change between any two time points was detected under a Poisson model with p below 0.0001. TCR abundances were normalised to the total number of TCRs sequenced in each sample and reported as counts per million. TRAV1-2 paired with TRAJ12, TRAJ20 or TRAJ33 defined MAIT TCRs, while TRAV10 paired with TRAJ18 defined iNKT TCRs. VDJdb, accessed on 1 November 2021, was searched for TCRs annotated for CMV, EBV and SARS-CoV-2, and TCRs annotated for more than one antigen were excluded. TCRdb reanalyzed the raw reads on its own, using fastp at Q25 for trimming and MiXCR for clone calling, and kept in-frame beta chains. CDR3 protein duplicates are merged, each entry listing the most common genes and DNA. The V and J calls come from TCRdb's annotation, not from the publication. The sample table contains around 55,000 distinct CDR3 sequences; only one count was recorded for under 7.5% of them. The top ten clones comprise 5.5% to 6% of the sample.

A remark on this clonotype: Its specific antigen is unknown. Per-nucleotide qualities are absent, and no much larger clonotype sits a single base away.

V is shortened by 2 bases, J by 10 bases, and the region joining them spans 21 bases. The germline V gene (reference sequence) sets CDR1 to DFQATT and CDR2 to SNEGSKA. The CDR3 spans 16 residues, from the cysteine through the phenylalanine. Just CDR3 DNA is preserved here, 48 bases in frame from base 1. The study was a case-control design nested within a healthcare worker cohort in London, UK, with weekly nasopharyngeal swab PCR tests and blood sampling. Between 23 and 31 March 2020, the week of the UK lockdown, healthcare workers were enrolled and then followed up weekly for as long as 16 weeks. Sequences were derived from whole blood, sampled at baseline. The TCR originated in an adult who was a healthcare worker with PCR-confirmed SARS-CoV-2 infection or an uninfected control (not recorded which). The rearrangement combines TRBV20-1 with TRBJ1-6; a tentative D match to TRBD1 spans 5 bases. This receptor has the CDR3 CSARPSGMGQESPLHF. The bases are TGCAGTGCTAGACCCTCGGGGATGGGGCAGGAATCACCCCTCCACTTT.